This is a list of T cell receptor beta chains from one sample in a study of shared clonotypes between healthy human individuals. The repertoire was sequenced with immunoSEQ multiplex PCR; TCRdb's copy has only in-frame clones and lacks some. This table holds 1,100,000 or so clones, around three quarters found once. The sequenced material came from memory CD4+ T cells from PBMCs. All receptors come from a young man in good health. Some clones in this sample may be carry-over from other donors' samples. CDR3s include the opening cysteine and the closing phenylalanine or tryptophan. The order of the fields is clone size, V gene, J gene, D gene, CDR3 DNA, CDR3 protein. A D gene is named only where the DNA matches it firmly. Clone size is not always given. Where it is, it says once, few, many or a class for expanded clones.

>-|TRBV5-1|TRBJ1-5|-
TGCGCCAGCAGCTTGGGAGCAACCGGGGGTCAGCCCCAGCATTTT
CASSLGATGGQPQHF
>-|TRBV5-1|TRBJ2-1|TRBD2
TGCGCCAGCAGCCCGACTAGCGGGAATGCCCCTGAGCAGTTCTTC
CASSPTSGNAPEQFF
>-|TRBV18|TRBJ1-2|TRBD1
TGTGCCAGCTCTCCGTGGAGTTCAGGACAGGGGGAAGGCTACACCTTC
CASSPWSSGQGEGYTF
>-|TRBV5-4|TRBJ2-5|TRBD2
TGTGCCAGCAGCTTGGGGCGGGGGCAAGAGACCCAGTACTTC
CASSLGRGQETQYF
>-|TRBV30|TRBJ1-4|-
TGTGCCTGGGCTCGCCAGGACTTAAAAAATGAAAAACTGTTTTTT
CAWARQDLKNEKLFF
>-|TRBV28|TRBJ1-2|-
TGTGCCAGCAGTTTCCCTCAGGGGAACTATGGCTACACCTTC
CASSFPQGNYGYTF
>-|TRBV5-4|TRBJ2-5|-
TGTGCCAGCAGGGGGACGGCGCAAGAGACCCAGTACTTC
CASRGTAQETQYF
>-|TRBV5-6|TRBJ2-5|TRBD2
TGTGCCAGCAGCTTGGTTATAGCGGGAGGGTTAGAGACCCAGTACTTC
CASSLVIAGGLETQYF
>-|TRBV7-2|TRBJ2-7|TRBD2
TGTGCCAGCAGCCCCCAAGCGGGAGGGCCTGTTGAGCAGTACTTC
CASSPQAGGPVEQYF
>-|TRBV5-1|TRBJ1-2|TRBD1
TGCGCCAGCAGCGGGCCGACAGGGAATGGCTACACCTTC
CASSGPTGNGYTF
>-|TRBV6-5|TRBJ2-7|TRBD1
TGTGCCAGCAGTTCCGTCGGGACAGGGACGTACGAGCAGTACTTC
CASSSVGTGTYEQYF
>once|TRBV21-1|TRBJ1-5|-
TGTGCCAGCAGCAAGGTCCCACCGGACAGGAGGGGTCAGCCCCAGCATTTT
CASSKVPPDRRGQPQHF
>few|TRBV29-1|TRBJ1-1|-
TGCAGCGCCTTAAACACTGAAGCTTTCTTT
CSALNTEAFF
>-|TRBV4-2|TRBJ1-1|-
TGTGCCAGCAGCCAAGGTCTGGGGGGAAGCTCTGAAGCTTTCTTT
CASSQGLGGSSEAFF
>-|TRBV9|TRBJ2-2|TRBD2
TGTGCCAGCAGCGTAGGAAGGGAGGGGACCGGGGAGCTGTTTTTT
CASSVGREGTGELFF
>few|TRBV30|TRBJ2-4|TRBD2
TGTGCCTGGACCCCAGCGGGGGCACTCGCCAAAAACATTCAGTACTTC
CAWTPAGALAKNIQYF
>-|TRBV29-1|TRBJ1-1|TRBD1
TGCAGCGTTGAAGCGGGACAGTACACTGAAGCTTTCTTT
CSVEAGQYTEAFF
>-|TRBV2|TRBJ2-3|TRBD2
TGTGCCACCGGGGGGCGGGAGGGCACAGATACGCAGTATTTT
CATGGREGTDTQYF
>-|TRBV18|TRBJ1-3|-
TGTGCCAGCTCACCGTCGACCACGTCCGGAAACACCATATATTTT
CASSPSTTSGNTIYF
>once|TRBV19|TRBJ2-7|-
TGTGCCAGTAGTATGAGCGGGACAATGCCTACCTACGAGCAGTACTTC
CASSMSGTMPTYEQYF
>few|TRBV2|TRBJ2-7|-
TGTGCCAGCAGCCCAAGGACTTTTAGCTCCTACGAGCAGTACTTC
CASSPRTFSSYEQYF
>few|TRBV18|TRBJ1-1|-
TGTGCCAGCTCATCATCACAGGGACTCCTTGAAGCTTTCTTT
CASSSSQGLLEAFF
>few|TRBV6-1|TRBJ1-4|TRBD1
TGTGCCAGCAGGGGACAGAAGATTGAAAAACTGTTTTTT
CASRGQKIEKLFF
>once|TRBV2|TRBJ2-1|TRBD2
TGTGCCAGCAGTTGGGGACTAGCGGGAGGGCCAGGTGAGCAGTTCTTC
CASSWGLAGGPGEQFF